Following are 27 T cell receptor beta chains from one sample sequenced in a study of patients and donors after allogeneic stem cell transplantation. TCRdb ran MiXCR on the RT-PCR reads and lists one entry per CDR3 protein. The repertoire includes about 89,000 distinct CDR3 sequences, around 48% of them detected once, and 61% sits in the top ten. Sequencing input: blood, either unsorted or a sorted T cell fraction (not recorded which). These receptors were obtained from a human donor who was either an allogeneic HSCT recipient or a stem cell or donor lymphocyte infusion donor (not recorded which). It is not recorded whose cells these are; they may come from a transplant donor.

The chain couples TRBV7-2 to TRBJ1-3, with D tentatively TRBD1 (5 bases). The germline CDR1 and CDR2 sequences are SGHTA and FQGNSA. Trimming took 5 bases from V and 2 from J, leaving 13 bases between them. The CDR3 loop spans 15 amino acids. The CDR3 nucleotides read TGTGCCAGCAGCGTAGGGGTCTTGCCTGGAAACACCATATATTTT. It specifies CASSVGVLPGNTIYF.

J is TRBJ2-1 and V is TRBV20-1; D might be TRBD1 or TRBD2, each matching 5 bases. The V end lost 1 base, the J end lost 10 bases, and 17 bases lay between the germline ends. Per the germline V gene, CDR1 is DFQATT and CDR2 is SNEGSKA (reference sequence). The CDR3 consists of 14 residues. CDR3 in DNA: TGCAGTGCTAGAGTTCCTAACCATGGGGGAGAGCAGTTCTTC. It translates to CSARVPNHGGEQFF.

The V call is TRBV7-3, the J call TRBJ2-1; TRBD2 agrees at 16 bases. CDR1 and CDR2 (germline): SGHTA, FQGTGA. CDR3 length equals 16 residues. V gave up 2 bases and J gave up 8 bases; unmatched junction bases: 3. CDR3 sequence: CASSLSGLAGGYEQFF. The CDR3 region has the DNA TGTGCCAGCAGCTTATCGGGACTAGCGGGAGGGTATGAGCAGTTCTTC.

This clonotype showed up just once. V gene TRBV20-1 combines with J gene TRBJ2-7; no definite D call. The germline gives CDR1 DFQATT, CDR2 SNEGSKA (reference sequence). This CDR3 spans 11 amino acids. Trimming left V 0 bases short and J 9 bases short, with 9 bases between. Written as DNA, the CDR3 is TGCAGTGCTAGAGATTGGGTTGGGCAGTACTTC. The encoded protein is CSARDWVGQYF.

The chain recombines TRBV12-3 or TRBV12-4 with TRBJ2-2, with TRBD1 identical over 8 bases. CDR3 length equals 16 residues. The J segment lost 3 bases and the V segment lost 6 bases, leaving 9 bases of the junction unmatched. The CDR3 DNA is TGTGCCAGCAGAGCGCGCAGGGGGCAGGACACCGGGGAGCTGTTTTTT. Translated, it gives CASRARRGQDTGELFF.

This clonotype occurred a few times. The CDR3 DNA reads TGTGCGGCCCGTATGGCAGGTCCTAACTATGGCTACACCTTC. Residues: CAARMAGPNYGYTF. The genes are TRBV12-3 or TRBV12-4 and TRBJ1-2; no clear D gene. The CDR3 runs 14 residues.

CDR3 in DNA: TGCGCCAGCAGCACCGGGACAGGGAGAGCTAACTATGGCTACACCTTC. Translation gives CASSTGTGRANYGYTF. The chain carries TRBV5-1 and TRBJ1-2, with 9 bases fitting TRBD1. Germline values: CDR1 SGHRS, CDR2 YFSETQ. This CDR3 spans 16 amino acids. V trimming: 4 bases; J trimming: 0 bases; junction bases outside the gene matches: 7. The entire variable domain, with the rest obtained from reference TRBV5-1 and TRBJ1-2, is as follows: KAGVTQTPRYLIKTRGQQVTLSCSPISGHRSVSWYQQTPGQGLQFLFEYFSETQRNKGNFPGRFSGRQFSNSRSEMNVSTLELGDSALYLCASSTGTGRANYGYTFGSGTRLTVV.

CDR3 sequence (DNA): TGCGCCAGCAGCTTCGGGGAACGATCTTTCGCGCAGTATTTT. Protein sequence: CASSFGERSFAQYF. The chain couples TRBV5-1 to TRBJ2-3; TRBD2 is a possible D gene (5 bases). Germline CDR1 SGHRS, CDR2 YFSETQ. The ends were cut back, 2 bases at V and 10 bases at J, with 17 bases in the middle. This CDR3 region has 14 residues.

The rearrangement uses TRBV6-5 and TRBJ2-3; D unclear. V was pared by 6 bases and J by 0 bases, with 7 bases between. The CDR3 loop spans 13 amino acids. CDR1 is MNHEY and CDR2 is SVGAGI in the germline V gene. As DNA, the CDR3 is TGTGCCAGCAGCCTCCCGAGCACAGATACGCAGTATTTT. The encoded protein is CASSLPSTDTQYF.

The genes are TRBV20-1 and TRBJ2-4; the D is unclear. The CDR3 runs 16 residues. The V end was cut by 0 bases, the J end by 1 base, with 13 bases between. Germline-derived CDR1 and CDR2 are DFQATT and SNEGSKA (reference sequence). The CDR3 region is CSARDWIPGAKNIQYF. The CDR3 DNA sequence: TGCAGTGCTAGAGACTGGATCCCTGGGGCCAAAAACATTCAGTACTTC.

The chain links TRBV29-1 to TRBJ1-2; 7 nucleotides align to TRBD1. Germline CDR1 reads SQVTM; CDR2 reads ANQGSEA. The CDR3 runs 10 residues. The V gene end was trimmed by 7 bases and the J gene end by 8 bases; junction bases not matched to a gene: 4. The CDR3 sequence is CSAGQDGYTF. The CDR3 coding sequence is TGCAGCGCCGGACAGGACGGCTACACCTTC.

This clonotype was detected only a few times. The chain links TRBV12-3 or TRBV12-4 to TRBJ1-5, with D unclear. CDR3 length: 12 amino acids. V dropped 3 bases and J dropped 6 bases, with 6 bases sitting between them. CDR3 protein: CASSFGFQPQHF. The CDR3 region has the DNA TGTGCCAGCAGTTTTGGGTTTCAGCCCCAGCATTTT.

This clonotype turned up a few times. This chain links TRBV29-1 with TRBJ1-1; 7 bases map to TRBD1. Losses at the gene ends were 7 bases for V and 3 bases for J; bases not matched to a gene: 8. The germline V gene encodes CDR1 SQVTM and CDR2 ANQGSEA. The CDR3 loop spans 13 amino acids. The chain's CDR3 is CSARDRSDTEAFF. CDR3 DNA: TGCAGCGCCCGGGACAGATCAGACACTGAAGCTTTCTTT.

This clonotype was observed a single time. This sequence joins TRBV12-3 or TRBV12-4 and TRBJ1-2, with D uncertain. V was trimmed by 7 bases and J by 5 bases, leaving 5 bases between them. CDR3 length: 10 residues. CDR3 in DNA: TGTGCCAGCAAGAGTTATGGCTACACCTTC. Translated: CASKSYGYTF.

The rearrangement links TRBV7-2 to TRBJ1-5; D might be TRBD1 (5 bases). Trimming stripped 3 bases from V and 0 bases from J, with 9 bases between. Germline lookup yields CDR1 SGHTA and CDR2 FQGNSA. The CDR3 loop spans 15 amino acids. CDR3: CASSFDSNSNQPQHF. CDR3 in DNA: TGTGCCAGCAGCTTCGACAGCAATAGCAATCAGCCCCAGCATTTT.

The rearrangement uses TRBV5-1 and TRBJ1-2; D call uncertain. The germline CDR1 and CDR2 sequences are SGHRS and YFSETQ. The CDR3 is 13 amino acids. The V gene lost 0 bases and the J gene lost 8 bases, with 11 bases spanning the gap. The CDR3 region has the DNA TGCGCCAGCAGCTTGGATGGTAATGGCGGCTACACCTTC. This sequence encodes CASSLDGNGGYTF.

The gene calls are TRBV6-5 and TRBJ1-4; perhaps TRBD1 as D (5 bases). Germline V gene lookup returns CDR1 MNHEY and CDR2 SVGAGI. V was shortened by 0 bases and J by 8 bases, with 13 bases between the two germline ends. CDR3 length equals 15 residues. The CDR3 coding sequence is TGTGCCAGCAGTTACTCGATAGGGGTAGGAGAAAAACTGTTTTTT. Translated: CASSYSIGVGEKLFF.

V gene TRBV12-3 or TRBV12-4 combines with J gene TRBJ1-1; 7 bases line up with TRBD1. V trimming: 1 base; J trimming: 9 bases; junction bases outside the gene matches: 2. The CDR3 runs to 12 residues. CDR3 in DNA: TGTGCCAGCAGTTTAGGACAGGGCCAAGCTTTCTTT. Protein: CASSLGQGQAFF.

The chain employs TRBV27 and TRBJ1-1; 9 bases are shared with TRBD1. With V trimmed by 5 bases and J by 4 bases, 5 bases remained unmatched. This CDR3 spans 14 amino acids. Germline lookup yields CDR1 MNHEY and CDR2 SMNVEV (reference sequence). The CDR3 sequence is CASSQTGGGTEAFF. DNA of the CDR3: TGTGCCAGCAGTCAAACAGGGGGCGGCACTGAAGCTTTCTTT.

The gene calls are TRBV25-1 and TRBJ1-2; no reliable D call. The germline gives CDR1 MGHDK, CDR2 SYGVNS. V was trimmed by 5 bases and J by 2 bases, leaving 3 bases between them. This CDR3 is 11 amino acids long. Here the CDR3 reads CASSRNYGYTF. The CDR3 bases are TGTGCCAGCAGTCGAAACTATGGCTACACCTTC.

The rearrangement joins TRBV6-1 to TRBJ1-5; TRBD1 matches 7 bases. The V segment lost 2 bases and the J segment 5 bases; nucleotides outside the gene matches: 12. This CDR3 is built from 17 residues. Germline CDR1 is MNHNS and CDR2 is SASEGT. CDR3 in DNA: TGTGCCAGCAGTGAATCGTACCGGGACAGTGTTTATCAGCCCCAGCATTTT. Amino acid sequence: CASSESYRDSVYQPQHF.

This chain uses TRBV5-5 with TRBJ2-7; 9 positions agree with TRBD2. The trim removed 1 base at V and 3 bases at J, leaving 5 bases unmatched. The germline V gene has CDR1 SGHKS and CDR2 YYEKEE (reference sequence). The CDR3 is made up of 15 amino acids. The CDR3 DNA sequence: TGTGCCAGCAGCTTGTACGCTAGCGGGAACTACGAGCAGTACTTC. Amino acid sequence: CASSLYASGNYEQYF.

The chain couples TRBV7-9 to TRBJ1-1, with a tentative D call TRBD1 (5 bases). The CDR3 spans 15 residues. V was trimmed by 2 bases and J by 0 bases, leaving 10 bases between them. CDR1 is SEHNR and CDR2 is FQNEAQ in the germline V gene (reference sequence). CDR3 region: CASSLNPGMNTEAFF. CDR3 sequence (DNA): TGTGCCAGCAGCTTAAATCCAGGGATGAACACTGAAGCTTTCTTT.

The rearrangement joins TRBV12-3 or TRBV12-4 to TRBJ1-6; TRBD1 agrees at 8 bases. The length of the CDR3 is 15 residues. V shed 0 bases and J 9 bases; nucleotides not matched to a gene: 4. The CDR3 here is CASSLAQGASSPLHF. CDR3 bases: TGTGCCAGCAGTTTAGCGCAGGGGGCGAGTTCACCCCTCCACTTT.

This clonotype was counted between two and nine times. V and J are TRBV24-1 and TRBJ1-1, with TRBD1 matching 11 bases. The CDR3 is made up of 16 amino acids. V lost 5 bases and J lost 1; bases outside the gene matches: 5. Germline CDR1 is KGHDR and CDR2 is SFDVKD. CDR3 amino acids: CATSGNGQGANTEAFF. CDR3 in DNA: TGTGCCACCAGTGGTAACGGACAGGGGGCGAACACTGAAGCTTTCTTT.

V and J are TRBV12-3 or TRBV12-4 and TRBJ1-5; 10 positions agree with TRBD1. V trimming: 10 bases; J trimming: 0 bases; junction bases outside the gene matches: 12. This CDR3 contains 17 residues. The CDR3 coding sequence is TGTGCCACCCGCCGGGACAGGGGCGCTTATAGCAATCAGCCCCAGCATTTT. Translation: CATRRDRGAYSNQPQHF.

This clonotype came up a few times. V usage is TRBV5-1 and J usage is TRBJ1-1; D call uncertain. V was trimmed by 1 base and J by 3 bases, leaving 13 bases between them. The length of the CDR3 is 15 residues. In germline, CDR1 is SGHRS, CDR2 YFSETQ. CDR3 sequence: CASSLRGIDYTEAFF. In DNA, the CDR3 is TGCGCCAGCAGCTTGAGAGGGATTGATTACACTGAAGCTTTCTTT.